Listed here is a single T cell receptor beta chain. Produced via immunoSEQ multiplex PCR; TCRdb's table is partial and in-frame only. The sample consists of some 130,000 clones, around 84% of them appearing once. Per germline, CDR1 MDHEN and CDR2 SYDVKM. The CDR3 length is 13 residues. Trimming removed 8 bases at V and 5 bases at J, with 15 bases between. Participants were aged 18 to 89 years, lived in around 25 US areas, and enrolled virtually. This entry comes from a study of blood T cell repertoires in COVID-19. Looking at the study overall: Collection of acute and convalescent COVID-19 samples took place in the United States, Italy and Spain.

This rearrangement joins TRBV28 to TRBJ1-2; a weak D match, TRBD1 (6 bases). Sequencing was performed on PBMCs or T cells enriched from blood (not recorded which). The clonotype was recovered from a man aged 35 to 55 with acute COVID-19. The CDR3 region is CASSSLGTYGYTF. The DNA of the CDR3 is TGTGCCAGCTCCTCCCTGGGGACATATGGCTACACCTTC.